These T cell receptor beta chains were read from a single sample in a study of early T cells in non-severe SARS-CoV-2 infection. MiXCR, applied by TCRdb to the 5' RACE reads, yields one record per CDR3 protein. The sample shows roughly 50,000 distinct CDR3 sequences, 7.5% to 10% of them seen only once. Sequencing was done on a sample of whole blood. Receptor source: an adult who was a healthcare worker with PCR-confirmed SARS-CoV-2 infection or an uninfected control (not recorded which). Both conserved end residues are part of each CDR3. Fields, in order: V gene, J gene, clone size, CDR3 protein. For some rows the clone size is stated as once, few or many, or as a class when expanded; others skip it.

TRBV19	TRBJ1-2	-	CATRQIYGYTF
TRBV2	TRBJ2-1	many	CASSGLAGDRILDNEQFF
TRBV18	TRBJ2-2	many	CASSPERPGELFF
TRBV19	TRBJ2-3	many	CASSIQGTDTQYF
TRBV3-1	TRBJ2-7	few	CASSQDGAGWNEQYF
TRBV7-2	TRBJ2-7	-	CASSPNRGSTYEQYF
TRBV28	TRBJ1-1	many	CASSTNGLFF
TRBV27	TRBJ1-5	many	CASRPQGRGPQPQHF
TRBV6-4	TRBJ1-1	many	CASSEGGENTEAFF
TRBV24-1	TRBJ2-7	many	CATSAHSPSYEQYF
TRBV12-3/TRBV12-4	TRBJ2-4	many	CASSRVEAPKNIQYF
TRBV24-1	TRBJ2-1	many	CATSDQGQGGYNEQFF
TRBV7-8	TRBJ2-4	-	CASSLQGLAKNIQYF
TRBV6-2/TRBV6-3	TRBJ2-1	few	CAAPLWAEPGYNEQFF
TRBV29-1	TRBJ2-7	few	CSVEGTGKAYEQYF
TRBV27	TRBJ1-4	many	CASKIGGARTNEKLFF
TRBV11-2	TRBJ2-5	many	CASSLELAGSRYF
TRBV7-2	TRBJ2-7	-	CAGEGCLEQYF
TRBV6-5	TRBJ2-3	-	CASSYGQLTDTQYF
TRBV6-2/TRBV6-3	TRBJ2-1	few	CASSYKYQQGNEQFF
TRBV20-1	TRBJ2-2	many	CSARHTNTGELFF
TRBV5-5	TRBJ1-4	few	CASSLEWGSEKLFF
TRBV28	TRBJ1-6	-	CASSWARRGAYSPLHF
TRBV20-1	TRBJ1-4	few	CSAREGQGRNEKLFF
TRBV18	TRBJ2-1	many	CASSQLGDEQFF
TRBV11-1	TRBJ2-2	few	CRGPGELFF
TRBV6-5	TRBJ1-2	-	CASSTGGPQRYGYTF
TRBV20-1	TRBJ2-3	few	CSAKRESTSTDTQYF
TRBV7-8	TRBJ2-3	-	CASSLAHGPTDTQYF
TRBV12-3/TRBV12-4	TRBJ2-2	few	CASSLWRQRPLTGELFF
TRBV24-1	TRBJ2-5	few	CATSDRGGGKETQYF
TRBV21-1	TRBJ2-7	few	CASSKRVGQGCYEQYF
TRBV6-6	TRBJ1-4	-	CASSYSWTQKLFF
TRBV6-9	TRBJ2-7	-	CASNSRTHEQYF
TRBV19	TRBJ1-5	many	CASSTTGTAGPQHF
TRBV29-1	TRBJ1-4	many	CSVEDPPLLFF
TRBV20-1	TRBJ1-2	many	CSAAKGDSFINYGYTF
TRBV11-2	TRBJ1-2	few	CASSPHGGSGYTF
TRBV7-2	TRBJ1-5	few	CASSLMIPEQPQHF
TRBV29-1	TRBJ1-1	-	CSAGSSLKTEAFF
TRBV12-3/TRBV12-4	TRBJ1-2	-	CASSRRSYGYTF
TRBV18	TRBJ2-7	few	CASSRGTSEQYF
TRBV3-1	TRBJ1-3	many	CASSQGGARNTIYF
TRBV28	TRBJ2-1	few	CASSLGTNHEQFF
TRBV20-1	TRBJ2-7	many	CSATDHWVEQYF
TRBV5-1	TRBJ2-3	many	CASSSGAYTDTQYF
TRBV20-1	TRBJ1-5	many	CSASERGGQAFNQPQHF
TRBV12-3/TRBV12-4	TRBJ2-2	-	CASSSGAGELFF
TRBV29-1	TRBJ2-1	many	CSVGLAGGLEEQFF
TRBV12-3/TRBV12-4	TRBJ2-7	-	CASSFGRRSYEQYF
TRBV19	TRBJ2-7	-	CASRPAGTNYEQYF
TRBV20-1	TRBJ1-4	many	CSARGGKEEKLFF
TRBV11-2	TRBJ1-4	many	CASSTEDRVREKLFF
TRBV29-1	TRBJ2-1	many	CSARAGVIHNEQFF
TRBV20-1	TRBJ2-3	many	CSALTGRAQYF
TRBV27	TRBJ2-2	-	CASSIRLAANTGELFF
TRBV6-2/TRBV6-3	TRBJ1-1	-	CASSYSKRAPSNTEAFF
TRBV2	TRBJ2-2	-	CASRARNTGELFF